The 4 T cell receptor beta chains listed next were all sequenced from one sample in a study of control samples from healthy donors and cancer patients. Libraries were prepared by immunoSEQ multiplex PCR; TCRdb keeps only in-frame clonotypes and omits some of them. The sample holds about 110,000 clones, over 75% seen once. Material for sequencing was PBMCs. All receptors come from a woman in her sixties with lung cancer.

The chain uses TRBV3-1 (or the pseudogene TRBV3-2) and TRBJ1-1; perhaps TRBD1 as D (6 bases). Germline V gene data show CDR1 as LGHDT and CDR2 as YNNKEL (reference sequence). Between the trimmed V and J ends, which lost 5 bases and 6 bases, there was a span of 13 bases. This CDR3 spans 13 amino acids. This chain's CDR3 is CASSSRQASEAFF. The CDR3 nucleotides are TGTGCCAGCAGCTCGCGACAGGCCTCTGAAGCTTTCTTT.

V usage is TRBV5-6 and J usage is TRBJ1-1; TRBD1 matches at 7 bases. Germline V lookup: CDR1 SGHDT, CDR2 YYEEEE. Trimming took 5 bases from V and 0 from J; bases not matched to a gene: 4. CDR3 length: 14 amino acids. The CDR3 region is CASSAGTVNTEAFF. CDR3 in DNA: TGTGCCAGCAGTGCCGGGACAGTGAACACTGAAGCTTTCTTT.

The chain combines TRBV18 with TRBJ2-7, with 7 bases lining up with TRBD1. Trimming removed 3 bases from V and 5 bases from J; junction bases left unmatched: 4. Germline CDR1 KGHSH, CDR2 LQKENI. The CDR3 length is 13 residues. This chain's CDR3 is CASSPGQIDEQYF. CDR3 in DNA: TGTGCCAGCTCACCGGGACAGATCGACGAGCAGTACTTC.

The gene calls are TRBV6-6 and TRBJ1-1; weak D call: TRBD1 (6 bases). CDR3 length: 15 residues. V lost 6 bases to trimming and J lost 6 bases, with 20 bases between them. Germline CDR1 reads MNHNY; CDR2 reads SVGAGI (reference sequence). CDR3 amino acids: CASSTDRMVDSEAFF. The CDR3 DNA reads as TGTGCCAGCAGCACTGACAGGATGGTAGACTCTGAAGCTTTCTTT.